These 8 T cell receptor beta chains came from one sample sequenced in a study of blood T cell repertoires in COVID-19. Libraries were prepared by immunoSEQ multiplex PCR; TCRdb keeps only in-frame clonotypes and omits some of them. The table shows about 170,000 clones, with about 89% occurring only once. The sample consisted of peripheral blood. The receptors come from a man between 65 and 85 years old with acute or convalescent COVID-19.

J is TRBJ1-4 and V is TRBV6-5; TRBD1 is a possible D gene (5 bases). V was clipped by 4 bases and J by 8 bases, with 8 bases between them. Germline V CDR1 and CDR2: MNHEY, SVGAGI. The CDR3 has 12 residues. The CDR3 nucleotides are TGTGCCAGCAGTTTGGGGGGGGAAAAACTGTTTTTT. Encoded protein: CASSLGGEKLFF.

The chain couples TRBV28 to TRBJ2-2; 8 bases are shared with TRBD2. Germline V gene data show CDR1 as MDHEN and CDR2 as SYDVKM. J was trimmed by 7 bases and V by 4 bases; bases with no gene match: 8. The CDR3 sequence is 15 residues long. The CDR3 protein is CASSYAGGPDGELFF. CDR3 bases: TGTGCCAGCAGTTATGCGGGAGGACCGGACGGGGAGCTGTTTTTT.

This clone was observed a handful of times. The gene calls are TRBV7-2 and TRBJ2-2; TRBD2 matches 8 bases. J was trimmed by 15 bases and V by 2 bases; bases with no gene match: 5. This CDR3 has 12 amino acids. From germline, CDR1 is SGHTA and CDR2 FQGNSA. CDR3 bases: TGTGCCAGCAGCTTACCGGGACTAGAAGTGTTTTTT. This translates into CASSLPGLEVFF.

This clone was detected only a few times. The chain uses TRBV7-9 and TRBJ1-2; 8 positions agree with TRBD1. CDR3 length: 14 residues. Trimming cost V 3 bases and J 6 bases; bases outside gene matches: 6. Germline CDR1 is SEHNR and CDR2 is FQNEAQ (reference sequence). CDR3: CASSFQDRDDGYTF. CDR3 nucleotide sequence: TGTGCCAGCAGCTTTCAGGACAGGGATGATGGCTACACCTTC.

The chain has TRBV25-1 and TRBJ2-1, with 7 bases aligning to TRBD2. The CDR3 has 15 amino acids. Trimming at V came to 3 bases and at J to 6 bases, leaving 8 bases not matched to a gene. Germline loops: CDR1 MGHDK, CDR2 SYGVNS. CDR3 residues: CASSDAGEFTNEQFF. The CDR3, as DNA: TGTGCCAGCAGTGACGCGGGGGAATTTACCAATGAGCAGTTCTTC.

This clone was recorded only once. The chain combines TRBV28 with TRBJ1-5; TRBD1 matches at 8 bases. This CDR3 is built from 14 residues. J gave up 5 bases and V 7 bases, and 7 bases lay outside the gene matches. Germline V gives CDR1 MDHEN, CDR2 SYDVKM. CDR3 coding DNA: TGTGCCAGCACGACAGGGGCCCGAGATCAGCCCCAGCATTTT. This gives the protein CASTTGARDQPQHF.

J is TRBJ2-2 and V is TRBV7-9; a possible D gene is TRBD1 (6 bases). V lost 5 bases and J lost 4, with 14 bases in between. Per the germline V gene, CDR1 is SEHNR and CDR2 is FQNEAQ (reference sequence). This CDR3 spans 15 amino acids. In nucleotides, the CDR3 is TGTGCCAGCAGCCAGGGGTTAGCTGGCACCGGGGAGCTGTTTTTT. Translating it yields CASSQGLAGTGELFF.

For the CDR3, the DNA is TGCGCCAGCAGCTTGGCCGTAGGAGGGACCGGGGAGCTGTTTTTT. This codes for CASSLAVGGTGELFF. This chain links TRBV5-1 with TRBJ2-2, with TRBD2 as a possible D gene (6 bases). V was trimmed by 0 bases and J by 5 bases, leaving 11 bases between them. This CDR3 has 15 amino acids. The V gene's germline CDR1 is SGHRS and CDR2 YFSETQ.